These T cell receptor beta chains were read from a single sample in a study. One entry per CDR3 protein results from TCRdb running MiXCR on the 5' RACE reads. The sample contains about 200 distinct CDR3 sequences, less than 55% of which appear only once. Material for sequencing was total memory T cells from blood PBMCs. The origin of the receptors is a male donor with HIV. Both conserved end residues are part of each CDR3. Size tells how often a clone was seen (once, few, many) or the class of an expanded clone, and some rows leave it out.

CDR3: CATSDRGRYGYTF; V: TRBV24-1; size: few
CDR3: CASSKGQVSTEAFF; V: TRBV7-8; size: -
CDR3: CSAQTGKETQYF; V: TRBV20-1; size: -
CDR3: CASSYDRGFPQPQHF; V: TRBV6-5; size: -
CDR3: CASSQVRGASGRGEQYF; V: TRBV4-2; size: -
CDR3: CASRDSRTYEQYF; V: TRBV6-5; size: -
CDR3: CASTPGPLQTQYF; V: TRBV12-3/TRBV12-4; size: -
CDR3: CAISSGPQGSNYGYTF; V: TRBV10-3; size: -
CDR3: CASIHGSDQPQHF; V: TRBV6-1; size: few
CDR3: CASSENPGWRAEAFF; V: TRBV11-1; size: -
CDR3: CASSLVWDMSGNTIYF; V: TRBV5-5; size: once
CDR3: CSARGPPDEQYF; V: TRBV20-1; size: few
CDR3: CASRGAGSEQFF; V: TRBV6-4; size: few
CDR3: CSVVRDRGQTQYF; V: TRBV29-1; size: -
CDR3: CASSSTTDGKETQYF; V: TRBV7-2; size: few
CDR3: CSARSGDSNQPQHF; V: TRBV20-1; size: -
CDR3: CASSPRAPGDTEAFF; V: TRBV4-1; size: few
CDR3: CAWRRPPGDGYTF; V: TRBV30; size: -
CDR3: CASSFGPNQPQHF; V: TRBV7-7; size: once
CDR3: CASSELRLAGYTDTQYF; V: TRBV10-1; size: -
CDR3: CASNFVGLETQYF; V: TRBV7-9; size: -
CDR3: CASSERGVNTEAFF; V: TRBV6-1; size: -
CDR3: CASRSPGGTGELFF; V: TRBV7-3; size: -
CDR3: CASRKLAGSYNEQFF; V: TRBV7-6; size: -
CDR3: CASSWDSYEQYF; V: TRBV5-5; size: -
CDR3: CATSGLGYSGNTIYF; V: TRBV15; size: -
CDR3: CASSLGGWDISNQPQHF; V: TRBV5-6; size: few
CDR3: CASSFDRGTEAFF; V: TRBV7-3; size: -
CDR3: CASSNRWGSSNQPQHF; V: TRBV12-3/TRBV12-4; size: -
CDR3: CAWSAPDRENSPLHF; V: TRBV30; size: -
CDR3: CAIAQGLNTEAFF; V: TRBV10-3; size: few
CDR3: CASSWGAAALTEAFF; V: TRBV7-9; size: -
CDR3: CASSRRQGETQYF; V: TRBV7-7; size: -
CDR3: CASSLVGYGYTF; V: TRBV7-2; size: -
CDR3: CASSDWGYEQYF; V: TRBV19; size: -
CDR3: CASSPSGSYNEQFF; V: TRBV11-3; size: -
CDR3: CASSSGGNGYTF; V: TRBV7-6; size: few
CDR3: CASSQDRTASYGYTF; V: TRBV4-3; size: -
CDR3: CASSYPLGQYF; V: TRBV6-5; size: -
CDR3: CAISELNEQFF; V: TRBV10-3; size: -
CDR3: CAWAQGVTEKLFF; V: TRBV30; size: -
CDR3: CASSFNTNYGYTF; V: TRBV7-2; size: -
CDR3: CATSRDTGRNTEAFF; V: TRBV15; size: -
CDR3: CASSLEQYNEQFF; V: TRBV11-3; size: -
CDR3: CASSYSRASGTYEQYF; V: TRBV6-5; size: few
CDR3: CAIRSQVYEQYF; V: TRBV10-3; size: -
CDR3: CASRFGGADEKLFF; V: TRBV6-5; size: -
CDR3: CATSALDTMISGANVLTF; V: TRBV24-1; size: -
CDR3: CAWAKRGQGNSPLHF; V: TRBV30; size: few
CDR3: CATSKGLEIEQFF; V: TRBV15; size: -
CDR3: CATSDLGQGDTGELFF; V: TRBV24-1; size: -
CDR3: CASSLDREYTEAFF; V: TRBV6-6; size: -
CDR3: CASSGGAGYTF; V: TRBV10-1; size: few
CDR3: CASSVGLAGAVRTGELFF; V: TRBV9; size: -